This T cell receptor beta chain stems from a study of beta chain features in type 1 diabetes. Findings and caveats of the study: Moderate yet significant TCRB CDR3 shortening was seen in Type 1 diabetes patients in all four CD4+ subsets.

V dropped 3 bases and J dropped 1 base, with 10 bases sitting between them. Germline V lookup: CDR1 LNHDA, CDR2 SQIVND (reference sequence). CDR3 length: 15 amino acids. Expressed TCRB transcripts were sequenced, since all the RNA that had been isolated was reverse transcribed. TCRdb's copy holds only in-frame clones and misses some; the assay was immunoSEQ multiplex PCR. The repertoire consists of under 400,000 clones, with 10% to 15% occurring once and the leading ten covering approximately 0.011%. On this clone: Its antigen remains unidentified.

The receptor was derived from a woman under 30 with type 1 diabetes. Specimen: naive CD4+ T cells from blood. This rearrangement joins TRBV19 to TRBJ2-1; the D gene is possibly TRBD2 (5 bases). This chain's CDR3 is CASSIEGVSYNEQFF. CDR3 bases: TGTGCCAGTAGTATCGAGGGAGTATCCTACAATGAGCAGTTCTTC.